This entry is about one T cell receptor beta chain. A read error may explain this, as a much larger clone is one base away. The CDR3 sequence is 15 residues long. CDR1 is LGHNA, CDR2 YNFKEQ, per germline. This sample stems from a study of blood T cells in healthy people across ages. A second PCR, run for roughly 7 to 12 cycles, used a sample-barcoded 5' primer plus a J-beta primer mix. In TCRdb, the 5' RACE reads were re-called with MiXCR into one record per CDR3 protein. The sample carries about 800,000 distinct CDR3 sequences, over 45% recorded once. The source of this sequence is a man aged 25-45 years in good health. Sequencing input: blood. The rearrangement joins TRBV4-2 to TRBJ2-7; D might be TRBD2 (5 bases). The J call may be wrong; the DNA end is better matched by TRBJ2-1. CDR3 DNA sequence: TGTGCCAGCAGCCAATTACTAGGATCCTCCTACGAGCAGTTCTTC. Translating it yields CASSQLLGSSYEQFF.